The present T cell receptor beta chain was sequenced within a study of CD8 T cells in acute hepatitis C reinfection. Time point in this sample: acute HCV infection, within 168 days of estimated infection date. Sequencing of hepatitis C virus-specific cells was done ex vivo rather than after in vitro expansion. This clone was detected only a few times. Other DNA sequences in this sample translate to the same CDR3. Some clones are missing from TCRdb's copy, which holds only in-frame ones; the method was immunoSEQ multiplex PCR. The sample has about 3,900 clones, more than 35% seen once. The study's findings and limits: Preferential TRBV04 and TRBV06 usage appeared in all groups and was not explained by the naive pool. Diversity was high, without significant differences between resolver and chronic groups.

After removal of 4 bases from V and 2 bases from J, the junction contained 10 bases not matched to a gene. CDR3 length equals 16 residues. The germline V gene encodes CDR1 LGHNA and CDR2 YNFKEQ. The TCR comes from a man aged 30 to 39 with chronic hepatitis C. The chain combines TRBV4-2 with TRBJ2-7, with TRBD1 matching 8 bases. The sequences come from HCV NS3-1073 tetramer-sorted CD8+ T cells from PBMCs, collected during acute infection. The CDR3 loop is CASSPEGTGAPYEQYF. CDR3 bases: TGTGCCAGCAGCCCAGAAGGGACAGGAGCCCCCTACGAGCAGTACTTC.